The 28 T cell receptor beta chains presented below share a single source sample, sequenced in a study of blood T cell repertoires in COVID-19. Here immunoSEQ multiplex PCR was the method, and the copy in TCRdb shows in-frame clones only, minus some. Of about 200,000 clones in the sample, about 88% were seen once. The sample comprised peripheral blood. The receptors originated from a man between 60 and 75 years old with acute or convalescent COVID-19.

The chain joins TRBV6-1 to TRBJ1-3; 7 positions match TRBD1. The CDR3 sequence is 16 residues long. With 2 bases clipped from V and 1 base from J, the junction kept 5 bases outside the gene matches. Germline CDR1 is MNHNS and CDR2 is SASEGT. CDR3 in amino acids: CASSEWSGGSGNTIYF. DNA for the CDR3: TGTGCCAGCAGTGAATGGTCAGGGGGGTCTGGAAACACCATATATTTT.

The rearrangement joins TRBV5-1 to TRBJ2-3; 14 bases align to TRBD2. CDR3 length: 19 residues. The V gene's germline CDR1 is SGHRS and CDR2 YFSETQ. V lost 2 bases and J lost 0; bases outside the gene matches: 8. The CDR3 DNA reads as TGCGCCAGCAGCTTTGCGGGACTAGCGGGGGATACTAGCACAGATACGCAGTATTTT. Translation gives CASSFAGLAGDTSTDTQYF.

V is TRBV6-5 and J is TRBJ2-5, with TRBD2 matching over 9 bases. V trimming: 2 bases; J trimming: 4 bases; junction bases outside the gene matches: 8. CDR1 is MNHEY, CDR2 SVGAGI, per germline. The CDR3 spans 16 residues. The CDR3 DNA is TGTGCCAGCAGTTACGCGGGGGGGCCGCTCCGAGAGACCCAGTACTTC. Its protein product is CASSYAGGPLRETQYF.

The V and J genes are TRBV4-3 and TRBJ2-2, with D maybe TRBD1 (6 bases). The germline V gene has CDR1 LGHNA and CDR2 YSLEER. The CDR3 spans 15 residues. V was cut by 0 bases and J by 5 bases, with 10 bases left in between. The CDR3 spells CASSQDSRGTGELFF. In DNA, the CDR3 is TGCGCCAGCAGCCAAGACTCCAGGGGAACCGGGGAGCTGTTTTTT.

This chain links TRBV6-2 or TRBV6-3 with TRBJ2-1, with TRBD2 identical over 9 bases. The CDR3 has 15 residues. Unmatched junction bases numbered 7, after V lost 4 bases and J lost 6 bases. Germline CDR1 is MNHEY and CDR2 is SVGEGT. The CDR3: CASSWASGALNEQFF. For the CDR3, the DNA is TGTGCCAGCAGTTGGGCTAGCGGGGCCCTCAATGAGCAGTTCTTC.

The chain recombines TRBV6-1 with TRBJ1-2; D might be TRBD1 (5 bases). The germline V and J ends were trimmed by 1 base and 5 bases, with 8 bases remaining between them. Looked up from germline, CDR1 is MNHNS and CDR2 is SASEGT. This CDR3 contains 13 residues. This CDR3 is CASSEVGGYGYTF. The CDR3 coding sequence is TGTGCCAGCAGTGAAGTCGGGGGGTATGGCTACACCTTC.

The gene calls are TRBV4-3 and TRBJ2-2; D is possibly TRBD2 (5 bases). V was cut by 1 base and J by 6 bases, with 15 bases left in between. Germline assignment: CDR1 LGHNA and CDR2 YSLEER. The CDR3 is made up of 16 amino acids. DNA of the CDR3: TGCGCCAGCAGCCAAGTTTTAGGGTGGGGAGCCGGGGAGCTGTTTTTT. Translated: CASSQVLGWGAGELFF.

This chain links TRBV4-2 with TRBJ2-1; 7 bases line up with TRBD1. CDR1 is LGHNA and CDR2 is YNFKEQ in the germline V gene. The CDR3 contains 15 residues. V was clipped by 0 bases and J by 5 bases; unmatched bases: 4. The CDR3 nucleotides read TGTGCCAGCAGCCAAGAAAGGACAGGAAACAATGAGCAGTTCTTC. It is translated as CASSQERTGNNEQFF.

V usage is TRBV18 and J usage is TRBJ1-1; D gene uncertain. Germline CDR1 is KGHSH and CDR2 is LQKENI. CDR3 length equals 13 residues. V shed 5 bases and J shed 0 bases, with 7 bases lying between them. The CDR3, as DNA: TGTGCCAGCTCAGGGAGCTTGAACACTGAAGCTTTCTTT. It specifies CASSGSLNTEAFF.

V usage is TRBV4-1 and J usage is TRBJ1-1, with TRBD1 matching over 12 bases. Per the germline V gene, CDR1 is MGHRA and CDR2 is YSYEKL. Trimming removed 1 base from V and 11 bases from J; junction bases left unmatched: 11. This CDR3 has 16 amino acids. The CDR3 DNA sequence: TGCGCCAGCAGCCAAGGGGCCGGGACAGGGGGCCTTCAGGCTTTCTTT. Protein: CASSQGAGTGGLQAFF.

The chain recombines TRBV14 with TRBJ2-7; 12 bases agree with TRBD2. V lost 4 bases, J lost 7 bases, and 8 bases stayed unmatched. Germline loops: CDR1 SGHDN, CDR2 FVKESK. The CDR3 covers 15 residues. DNA for the CDR3: TGTGCCAGCAGCCGCCCCGGACTAGCGGGGAGGGAGCAGTACTTC. It encodes CASSRPGLAGREQYF. Supplemented by reference TRBV14 and TRBJ2-7, the full variable domain reads EAGVTQFPSHSVIEKGQTVTLRCDPISGHDNLYWYRRVMGKEIKFLLHFVKESKQDESGMPNNRFLAERTGGTYSTLKVQPAELEDSGVYFCASSRPGLAGREQYFGPGTRLTVT.

This clone has more than one count but fewer than ten. The J gene is TRBJ2-7, the V gene TRBV2; D perhaps matches TRBD2 (7 bases). The length of the CDR3 is 15 residues. In germline, CDR1 is SNHLY, CDR2 FYNNEI. Trimming removed 6 bases from V and 0 bases from J, with 15 bases in between. CDR3 in DNA: TGTGCCAGCAGGCCGTCGCGGGGGCCCTCCTACGAGCAGTACTTC. It codes for CASRPSRGPSYEQYF. Full variable domain (outside the CDR3, taken from reference TRBV2 and TRBJ2-7): EPEVTQTPSHQVTQMGQEVILRCVPISNHLYFYWYRQILGQKVEFLVSFYNNEISEKSEIFDDQFSVERPDGSNFTLKIRSTKLEDSAMYFCASRPSRGPSYEQYFGPGTRLTVT.

The CDR3 sequence is CASSPGHPNTEAFF. In nucleotides, the CDR3 is TGTGCCAGCAGCCCGGGACACCCGAACACTGAAGCTTTCTTT. J is TRBJ1-1 and V is TRBV7-3; possible D gene TRBD1, 6 bases. This CDR3 is built from 14 residues. V was clipped by 5 bases and J by 1 base, with 11 bases between them. CDR1 and CDR2 from the germline V gene are SGHTA and FQGTGA. The variable domain in full, completed from reference TRBV7-3 and TRBJ1-1, reads GAGVSQTPSNKVTEKGKYVELRCDPISGHTALYWYRQSLGQGPEFLIYFQGTGAADDSGLPNDRFFAVRPEGSVSTLKIQRTERGDSAVYLCASSPGHPNTEAFFGQGTRLTVV.

V usage is TRBV7-2 and J usage is TRBJ2-3; 10 bases agree with TRBD1. The CDR3 loop spans 16 amino acids. The V segment lost 4 bases and the J segment 2 bases; nucleotides outside the gene matches: 6. In germline, CDR1 is SGHTA, CDR2 FQGNSA. The DNA for the CDR3 is TGTGCCAGCAGCTCGGGACAGGGGCACACCACAGATACGCAGTATTTT. Translating it yields CASSSGQGHTTDTQYF.

The chain carries TRBV3-1 (or the pseudogene TRBV3-2) and TRBJ1-1; tentatively, D is TRBD1 (6 bases). The V and J ends lost 4 bases and 7 bases respectively, with 13 bases between them. The CDR3 loop spans 13 amino acids. The germline CDR1 and CDR2 sequences are LGHDT and YNNKEL (reference sequence). The CDR3 here is CASSRGQHFEAFF. As DNA, the CDR3 is TGTGCCAGCAGCCGCGGACAGCACTTTGAAGCTTTCTTT.

The chain couples TRBV19 to TRBJ2-7; D unclear. Germline V lookup: CDR1 LNHDA, CDR2 SQIVND (reference sequence). The CDR3 consists of 12 residues. V was shortened by 10 bases and J by 6 bases, with 16 bases between the two germline ends. CDR3 coding DNA: TGTGCCACCTTCCACCGGCGGCTCGAGCAGTACTTC. Its protein product is CATFHRRLEQYF.

V usage is TRBV3-1 (or the pseudogene TRBV3-2) and J usage is TRBJ1-6, with no clear D. Germline CDR1 reads LGHDT; CDR2 reads YNNKEL (reference sequence). The length of the CDR3 is 17 residues. Trimming cost V 0 bases and J 0 bases, with 9 bases left between them. This CDR3 is CASSQDLVSSYNSPLHF. The CDR3 nucleotides are TGTGCCAGCAGCCAAGATCTCGTGAGCTCCTATAATTCACCCCTCCACTTT.

This clone was detected once. The rearrangement uses TRBV7-3 and TRBJ1-2; TRBD1 matches at 8 bases. The CDR3 covers 14 residues. V shed 5 bases, J shed 2 bases, and the junction held 4 bases outside the gene matches. The V gene's germline CDR1 is SGHTA and CDR2 FQGTGA. CDR3 sequence reads: CASSPGQGNYGYTF. CDR3 in DNA: TGTGCCAGCAGCCCAGGACAGGGAAACTATGGCTACACCTTC.

Many counts were recorded for this clone. The same CDR3 can be traced to other DNA sequences in this sample. This rearrangement joins TRBV9 to TRBJ2-6; D is unclear. The CDR3 is 15 residues long. Trimming stripped 3 bases from V and 4 bases from J, with 11 bases between. Per the germline V gene, CDR1 is SGDLS and CDR2 is YYNGEE. CDR3 in amino acids: CASSEPRMGANVLTF. CDR3 DNA sequence: TGTGCCAGCAGCGAGCCGAGGATGGGGGCCAACGTCCTGACTTTC.

The V call is TRBV10-1, the J call TRBJ2-2; 10 nucleotides agree with TRBD2. CDR1 and CDR2 (germline): WNHNN, SYGVQD (reference sequence). The CDR3 has 16 amino acids. Losses at the gene ends were 6 bases for V and 0 bases for J; bases not matched to a gene: 4. As DNA, the CDR3 is TGCGCCAGCAGCCTAGCGGGGGTCCCGAACACCGGGGAGCTGTTTTTT. This sequence encodes CASSLAGVPNTGELFF.

This clone showed up just once. This chain joins TRBV3-1 (or the pseudogene TRBV3-2) and TRBJ2-5; a possible D gene is TRBD2 (6 bases). The V and J ends lost 4 bases and 1 base respectively, with 10 bases between them. This CDR3 spans 14 amino acids. CDR1 LGHDT and CDR2 YNNKEL come from the germline V gene (reference sequence). In nucleotides, the CDR3 is TGTGCCAGCAGCCGGGGACTTCCCCAAGAGACCCAGTACTTC. It codes for CASSRGLPQETQYF.

This chain links TRBV28 with TRBJ2-2, with D maybe TRBD1 (6 bases). Trimming removed 7 bases from V and 4 bases from J, with 16 bases in between. Looked up from germline, CDR1 is MDHEN and CDR2 is SYDVKM. The CDR3 is 15 residues long. As DNA, the CDR3 is TGTGCCAGCACCGCCACAGGGATCTTCACCGGGGAGCTGTTTTTT. Its protein product is CASTATGIFTGELFF.

This clone was counted once. The chain employs TRBV3-1 (or the pseudogene TRBV3-2) and TRBJ2-5, with D possibly matching TRBD2 (6 bases). Deletions cut 3 bases from V and 2 bases from J, with 16 bases between. The germline V gene has CDR1 LGHDT and CDR2 YNNKEL (reference sequence). CDR3 length: 16 amino acids. The CDR3 sequence is CASSHPHRDLQETQYF. The CDR3 bases are TGTGCCAGCAGCCATCCCCACCGGGACTTACAAGAGACCCAGTACTTC.

This chain connects TRBV7-2 to TRBJ1-2; D is unresolved. Germline CDR1 and CDR2: SGHTA and FQGNSA. V shed 0 bases and J shed 4 bases, with 9 bases lying between them. The CDR3 is made up of 14 amino acids. CDR3 loop: CASSLAEGGYGYTF. CDR3 DNA: TGTGCCAGCAGCTTAGCCGAAGGAGGCTATGGCTACACCTTC.

Concerning this clone: At the DNA level, this CDR3 is encoded by other sequences in the same sample as well. The rearrangement joins TRBV3-1 (or the pseudogene TRBV3-2) to TRBJ2-7; D uncertain. V was cut by 0 bases and J by 1 base, with 4 bases left in between. The germline gives CDR1 LGHDT, CDR2 YNNKEL (reference sequence). The CDR3 is 13 amino acids. For the CDR3, the DNA is TGTGCCAGCAGCCAAGACAGTTCCTACGAGCAGTACTTC. Its protein product is CASSQDSSYEQYF.

This clone has ten or more counts. The genes are TRBV6-5 and TRBJ1-2, with 8 bases matching TRBD1. Germline V gene sequence: CDR1 MNHEY, CDR2 SVGAGI. The CDR3 loop spans 14 amino acids. V lost 4 bases and J lost 6; bases outside the gene matches: 7. The DNA for the CDR3 is TGTGCCAGCAGTTCACAGGGGGTCGGGCATGGCTACACCTTC. Its translation: CASSSQGVGHGYTF.

The chain has TRBV7-2 and TRBJ1-3, with a possible D match to TRBD1 (6 bases). Trimming took 4 bases from V and 0 from J, leaving 16 bases between them. The CDR3 has 17 residues. Germline-derived CDR1 and CDR2 are SGHTA and FQGNSA. The CDR3 DNA follows: TGTGCCAGCAGCTACAGACAGGTGACAAGCTCTGGAAACACCATATATTTT. This gives the protein CASSYRQVTSSGNTIYF.

The chain combines TRBV19 with TRBJ2-4, with TRBD1 matching 8 bases. The V gene end was trimmed by 6 bases and the J gene end by 2 bases; junction bases not matched to a gene: 6. The CDR3 runs to 15 residues. Germline assignment: CDR1 LNHDA and CDR2 SQIVND (reference sequence). The CDR3 bases are TGTGCCAGTAGGATGACAGGGGCTACCAAAAACATTCAGTACTTC. Translated, it gives CASRMTGATKNIQYF.